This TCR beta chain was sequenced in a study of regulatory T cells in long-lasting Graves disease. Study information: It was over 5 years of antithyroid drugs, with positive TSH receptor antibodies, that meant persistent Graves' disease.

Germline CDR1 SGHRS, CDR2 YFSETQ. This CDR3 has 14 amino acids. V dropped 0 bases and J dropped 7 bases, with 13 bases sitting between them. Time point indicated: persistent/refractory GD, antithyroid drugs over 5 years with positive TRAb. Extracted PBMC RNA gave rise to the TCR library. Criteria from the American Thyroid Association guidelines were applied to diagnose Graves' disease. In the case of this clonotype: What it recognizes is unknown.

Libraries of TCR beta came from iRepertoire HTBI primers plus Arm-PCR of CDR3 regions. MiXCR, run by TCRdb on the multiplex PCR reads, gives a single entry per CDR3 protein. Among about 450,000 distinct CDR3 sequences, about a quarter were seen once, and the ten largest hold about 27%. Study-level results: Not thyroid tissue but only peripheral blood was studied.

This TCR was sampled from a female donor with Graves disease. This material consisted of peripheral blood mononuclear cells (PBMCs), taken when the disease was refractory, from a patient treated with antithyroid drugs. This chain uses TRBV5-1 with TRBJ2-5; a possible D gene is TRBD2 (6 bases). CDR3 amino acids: CASSLDGGVGTQYF. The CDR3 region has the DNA TGCGCCAGCAGCTTGGACGGGGGAGTGGGGACCCAGTACTTC.